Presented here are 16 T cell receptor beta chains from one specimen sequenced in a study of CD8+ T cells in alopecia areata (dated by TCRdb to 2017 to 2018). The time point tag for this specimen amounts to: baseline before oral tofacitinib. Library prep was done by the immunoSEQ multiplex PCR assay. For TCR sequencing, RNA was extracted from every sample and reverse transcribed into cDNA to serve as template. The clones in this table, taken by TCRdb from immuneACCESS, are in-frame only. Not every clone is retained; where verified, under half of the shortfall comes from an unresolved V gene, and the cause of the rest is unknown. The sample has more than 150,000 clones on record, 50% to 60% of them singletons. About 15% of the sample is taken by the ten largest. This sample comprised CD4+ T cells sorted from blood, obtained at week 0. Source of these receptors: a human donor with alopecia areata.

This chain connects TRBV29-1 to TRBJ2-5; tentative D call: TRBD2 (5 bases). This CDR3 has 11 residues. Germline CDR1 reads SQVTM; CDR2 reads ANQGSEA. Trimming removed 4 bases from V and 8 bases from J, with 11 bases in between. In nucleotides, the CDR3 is TGCAGCGTTGTAAAAGGGAGTACCCAGTACTTC. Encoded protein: CSVVKGSTQYF.

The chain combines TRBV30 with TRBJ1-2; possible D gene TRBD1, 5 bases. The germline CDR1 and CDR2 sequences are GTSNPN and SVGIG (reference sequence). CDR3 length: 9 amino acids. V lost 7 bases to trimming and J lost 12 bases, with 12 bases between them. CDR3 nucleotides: TGTGCCTTGGGGGACTACCACACCTTC. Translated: CALGDYHTF.

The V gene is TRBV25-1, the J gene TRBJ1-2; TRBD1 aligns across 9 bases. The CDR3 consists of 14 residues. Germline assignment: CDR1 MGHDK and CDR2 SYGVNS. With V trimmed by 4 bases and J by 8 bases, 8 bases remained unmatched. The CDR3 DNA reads TGTGCCAGCAGTGTCGGGACAGGGATTCGGGGCTACACCTTC. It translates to CASSVGTGIRGYTF.

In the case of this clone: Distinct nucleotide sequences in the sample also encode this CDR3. The CDR3 region is CSALAGGRDTQYF. Written as DNA, the CDR3 is TGCAGCGCCCTAGCGGGGGGGCGAGATACGCAGTATTTT. The chain links TRBV29-1 to TRBJ2-3; 12 nucleotides match TRBD2. The CDR3 runs 13 residues. CDR1 is SQVTM, CDR2 ANQGSEA, per germline. V trimming: 7 bases; J trimming: 5 bases; junction bases outside the gene matches: 4.

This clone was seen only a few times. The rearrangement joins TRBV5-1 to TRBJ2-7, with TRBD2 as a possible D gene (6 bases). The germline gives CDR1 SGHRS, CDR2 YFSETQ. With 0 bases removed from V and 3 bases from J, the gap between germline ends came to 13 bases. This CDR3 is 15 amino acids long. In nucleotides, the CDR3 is TGCGCCAGCAGCTTGGGGTGGGAGGAAGGCTACGAGCAGTACTTC. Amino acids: CASSLGWEEGYEQYF.

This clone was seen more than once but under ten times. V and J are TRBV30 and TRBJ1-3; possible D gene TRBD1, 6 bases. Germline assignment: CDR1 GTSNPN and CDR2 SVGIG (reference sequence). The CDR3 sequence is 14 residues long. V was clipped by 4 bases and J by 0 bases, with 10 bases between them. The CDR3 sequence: CAWTDRSSGNTIYF. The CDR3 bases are TGTGCCTGGACGGACAGAAGCTCTGGAAACACCATATATTTT.

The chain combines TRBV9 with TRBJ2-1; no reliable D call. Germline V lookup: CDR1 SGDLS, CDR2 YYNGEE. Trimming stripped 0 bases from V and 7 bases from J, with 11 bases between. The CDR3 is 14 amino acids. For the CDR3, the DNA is TGTGCCAGCAGCGTAGCTACGCCCGGGAATGAGCAGTTCTTC. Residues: CASSVATPGNEQFF.

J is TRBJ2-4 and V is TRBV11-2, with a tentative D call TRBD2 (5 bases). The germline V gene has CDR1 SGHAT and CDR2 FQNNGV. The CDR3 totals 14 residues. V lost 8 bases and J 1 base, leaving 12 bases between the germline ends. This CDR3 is CASSDGEAKNIQYF. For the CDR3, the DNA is TGTGCCAGCTCTGATGGGGAGGCCAAAAACATTCAGTACTTC.

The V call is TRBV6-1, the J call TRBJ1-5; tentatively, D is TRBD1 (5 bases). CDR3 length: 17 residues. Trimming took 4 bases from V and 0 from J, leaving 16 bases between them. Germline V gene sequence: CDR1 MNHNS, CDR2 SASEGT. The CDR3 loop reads CASSGGGAQYSNQPQHF. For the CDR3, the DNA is TGTGCCAGCAGTGGAGGCGGGGCACAGTATAGCAATCAGCCCCAGCATTTT.

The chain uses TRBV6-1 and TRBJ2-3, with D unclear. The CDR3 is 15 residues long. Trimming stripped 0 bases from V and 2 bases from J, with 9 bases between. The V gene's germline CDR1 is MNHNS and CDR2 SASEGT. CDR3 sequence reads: CASSEARLVTDTQYF. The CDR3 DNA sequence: TGTGCCAGCAGTGAAGCGCGGCTAGTCACAGATACGCAGTATTTT.

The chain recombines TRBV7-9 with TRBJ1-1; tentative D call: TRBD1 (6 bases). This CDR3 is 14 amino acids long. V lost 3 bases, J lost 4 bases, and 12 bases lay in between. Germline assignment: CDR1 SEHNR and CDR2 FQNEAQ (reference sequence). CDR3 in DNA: TGTGCCAGCAGCTTTGAAGACAGGACCACTGAAGCTTTCTTT. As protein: CASSFEDRTTEAFF.

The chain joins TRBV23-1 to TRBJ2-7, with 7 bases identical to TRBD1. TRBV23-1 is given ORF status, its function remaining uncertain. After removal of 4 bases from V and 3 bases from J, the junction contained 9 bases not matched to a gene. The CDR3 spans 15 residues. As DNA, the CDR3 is TGCGCCAGCAGTCCACCCGGGACAGAGAACTACGAGCAGTACTTC. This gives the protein CASSPPGTENYEQYF.

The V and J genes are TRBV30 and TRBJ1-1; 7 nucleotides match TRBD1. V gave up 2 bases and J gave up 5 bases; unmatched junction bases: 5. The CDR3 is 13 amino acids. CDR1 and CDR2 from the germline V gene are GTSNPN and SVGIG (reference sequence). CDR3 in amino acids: CAWSIQGETEAFF. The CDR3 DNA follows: TGTGCCTGGAGTATTCAGGGGGAAACTGAAGCTTTCTTT.

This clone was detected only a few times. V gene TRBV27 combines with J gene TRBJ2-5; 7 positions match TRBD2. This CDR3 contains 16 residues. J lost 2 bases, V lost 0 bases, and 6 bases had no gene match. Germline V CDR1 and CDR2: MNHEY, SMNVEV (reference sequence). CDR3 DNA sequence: TGTGCCAGCAGTTTATCGTTCGGGGGAGGGCAAGAGACCCAGTACTTC. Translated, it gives CASSLSFGGGQETQYF.

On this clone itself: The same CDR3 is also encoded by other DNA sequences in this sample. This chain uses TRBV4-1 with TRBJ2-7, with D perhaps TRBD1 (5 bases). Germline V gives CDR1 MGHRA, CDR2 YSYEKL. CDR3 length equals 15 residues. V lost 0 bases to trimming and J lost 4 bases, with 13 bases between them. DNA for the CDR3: TGCGCCAGCAGCCAAGATTCAAGGGGCGCATACGAGCAGTACTTC. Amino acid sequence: CASSQDSRGAYEQYF.

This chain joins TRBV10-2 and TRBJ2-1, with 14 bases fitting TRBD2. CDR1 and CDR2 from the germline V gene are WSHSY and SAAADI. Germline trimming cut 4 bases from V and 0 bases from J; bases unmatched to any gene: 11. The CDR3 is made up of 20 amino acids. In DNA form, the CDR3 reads TGCGCCAGCAGTGTTATCCGGGGACTAGCGGGGGTAAGCTCCTACAATGAGCAGTTCTTC. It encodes CASSVIRGLAGVSSYNEQFF.